Sequencing of this T cell receptor beta chain was carried out in a study of T cells in Graves' hyperthyroidism and ophthalmopathy (dated by TCRdb to about 2019). For the study in its entirety: Peripheral blood samples were taken at initial diagnosis, before any treatment was given. To identify TCR V-J signatures that set the groups apart, the researchers used a discovery cohort of 95 to 100 patients, made up of under 50 with Graves' ophthalmopathy and some 58 with stable Graves' hyperthyroidism. Whether ophthalmopathy could be predicted prospectively was tested in an independent validation cohort made up of under 20 hyperthyroidism patients plus 17 patients who later progressed to ophthalmopathy. The 100 or so discovery patients were randomly split 7:3 into training and test sets. The study also compared thyroid tissue and blood T-cell repertoires from about six Graves' hyperthyroidism patients. Once sampling was done, hyperthyroidism patients were given methimazole at a starting dose of 30 mg daily, whereas ophthalmopathy patients were given high-dose intravenous methylprednisolone. According to the paper, TCR Vbeta CDR3 sequencing was carried out on 135 peripheral blood samples, which came from 40 to 45 ophthalmopathy, 75 or so hyperthyroidism and approximately 17 progressor patients.

The CDR3 spans 13 residues, from the cysteine through the phenylalanine. The read is trimmed to its CDR3 DNA, 39 bases read in frame from base 1. CDR1 and CDR2 (DFQATT, SNEGSKA) derive from the germline V gene (reference sequence). At the junction V is shortened by 7 bases and J by 1 base, with 11 bases in between. This clonotype was detected ten times or more. The antigen it binds to is not known. Within one base of it there is no much larger clone, and no base qualities were kept. General conclusions and limits of the study: Ophthalmopathy was separated from stable hyperthyroidism by a 13 V-J signature model, with over 85% sensitivity and roughly 81% specificity obtained in cross-validation and 80%/75% obtained in testing. During validation, the model predicted progression to ophthalmopathy a median of roughly 7.1 months ahead of onset, with 70.59% sensitivity and 72.22% specificity. Sample size was not statistically predetermined, and blinding of investigators to group allocation was not performed. Blood samples also contained most of the expanded thyroid clonotypes (frequency above 0.001), which suggests that blood repertoires may reflect thyroid immune responses.

Ophthalmopathy patients had moderately to severely active disease, with a Clinical Activity Score of 3 or more, a NOSPECS grade of 4 or more, and a disease duration of less than 3 months. Any patient with an uncontrolled infection, another autoimmune disease, pregnancy or lactation was excluded. Diagnoses relied on clinical symptoms, serum thyroxine and TRAb, thyroid ultrasound and orbital computed tomography. Ficoll-Paque density gradient centrifugation was used to isolate PBMCs from approximately 11 ml of fresh peripheral blood. Total RNA was extracted using Trizol reagent, and RNA quality was assessed on an Agilent 2100 Bioanalyzer. The TCR beta CDR3 regions were amplified from the RNA transcripts. The TCR CDR3 was subjected to a first round of RT-PCR using the HTBI primer set and the Qiagen OneStep RT-PCR kit. Libraries were constructed in a second round of multiplex PCR, after which size selection and purification were performed. Paired-end sequencing of the libraries was performed with 100 bp reads on an Illumina HiSeq2000. From the authors' description of their analysis: SOAPnuke was used to process the raw data, with reads discarded if the reads contained adapters or uncalled bases, had a mean Phred below 15, or lacked an exact constant-primer or identifier match. High-quality paired reads were merged using COPE v1.2.5, and each unique nucleotide sequence was defined as a clonotype. MiTCR v1.1 was used to align clonotypes to the IMGT TRBV, TRBD and TRBJ reference segments. Analysis was restricted to V-J combinations with a frequency above 0.0001, which covered just over 98% of repertoires. A TCS score was defined as the ratio of F50 (clonal expansion) to E x V (chaos), with BLOSUM62-based TCRdist applied between CDR3 peptides within each V-J. Welch's t-statistics and random forest reduced fewer than 600 V-J features to under 15, which were used in a naive Bayes classifier (R e1071). Through fastp at Q25 and MiXCR, TCRdb rebuilt clones from the public reads, retaining in-frame beta chains. A single entry per CDR3 protein holds the most common genes and DNA from its merged rows. These V and J calls originate from TCRdb's pipeline instead of the authors' own analysis. The sample data list 600,000 or so distinct CDR3 sequences, and about 15% of these were observed just once. 12% of the sample is in the top ten clones.

This TCR came from a woman aged 50 to 60 with Graves' ophthalmopathy. Sequencing was done on a sample of blood. The rearrangement joined TRBV20-1 to TRBJ2-4; too little of a D gene remains to name it. The base sequence is TGCAGTGGTAACAGTGAGGCCAAAAACATTCAGTACTTC. The encoded protein is CSGNSEAKNIQYF.